A single sample gave rise to the 5 T cell receptor beta chains below, sequenced in a study of shared clonotypes between healthy human individuals. Profiling relied on immunoSEQ multiplex PCR, and the TCRdb table lists in-frame clones only, not all of them. In the table there are roughly 590,000 clones, 95% to 96% of which are singletons. Positively selected for CCR7, the CD45RO-negative cells used as naive CD8 cells excluded terminally differentiated effector memory CD45RA+ cells. The material sequenced was naive CD8+ T cells sorted from blood. These receptors were taken from a woman between 25 and 40 years old in good health.

The chain combines TRBV30 with TRBJ2-4; D is possibly TRBD1 (5 bases). From germline, CDR1 is GTSNPN and CDR2 SVGIG (reference sequence). The length of the CDR3 is 15 residues. Trimming pared 1 base from V and 0 bases from J, leaving 10 bases between. CDR3 DNA sequence: TGTGCCTGGAGTGGGGGCGTCACAGCCAAAAACATTCAGTACTTC. Residues: CAWSGGVTAKNIQYF.

This chain links TRBV27 with TRBJ1-1; D possibly corresponds to TRBD1 (5 bases). Trimming stripped 3 bases from V and 5 bases from J, with 13 bases between. This CDR3 comprises 14 residues. Germline values: CDR1 MNHEY, CDR2 SMNVEV (reference sequence). CDR3 in DNA: TGTGCCAGCAGTTTGACCAACGGGGGGACTGAAGCTTTCTTT. It codes for CASSLTNGGTEAFF.

The rearrangement joins TRBV19 to TRBJ2-1; the match to TRBD1 covers 11 bases. From germline, CDR1 is LNHDA and CDR2 SQIVND (reference sequence). V trimming: 3 bases; J trimming: 6 bases; junction bases outside the gene matches: 1. CDR3 length equals 14 residues. CDR3 in DNA: TGTGCCAGTAGTATCGGGACAGGGGGCAATGAGCAGTTCTTC. This encodes CASSIGTGGNEQFF.

This rearrangement joins TRBV7-2 to TRBJ2-7, with D perhaps TRBD1 (5 bases). In germline, CDR1 is SGHTA, CDR2 FQGNSA. The V end lost 4 bases, the J end lost 0 bases, and 13 bases lay between the germline ends. The length of the CDR3 is 15 residues. CDR3 sequence: CASSSLTDGSYEQYF. The DNA for the CDR3 is TGTGCCAGCAGCTCCTTGACAGACGGCTCCTACGAGCAGTACTTC.

The chain employs TRBV27 and TRBJ2-3, with TRBD1 identical over 8 bases. The V and J ends lost 6 bases and 4 bases, in that order; junction bases with no gene match: 3. Per the germline V gene, CDR1 is MNHEY and CDR2 is SMNVEV (reference sequence). The CDR3 loop spans 13 amino acids. This CDR3 is CASSSTGADTQYF. The CDR3, as DNA: TGTGCCAGCAGCTCGACAGGGGCAGATACGCAGTATTTT.